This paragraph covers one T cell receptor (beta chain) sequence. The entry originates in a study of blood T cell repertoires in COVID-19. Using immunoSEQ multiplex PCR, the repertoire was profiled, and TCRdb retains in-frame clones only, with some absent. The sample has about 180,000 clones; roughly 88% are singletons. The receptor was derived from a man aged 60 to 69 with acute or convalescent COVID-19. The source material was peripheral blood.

The CDR3 spells CASSLVGGLVREQYF. CDR3 nucleotides: TGCGCCAGCAGCTTGGTTGGTGGACTGGTGCGTGAGCAGTACTTC. The rearrangement joins TRBV5-1 to TRBJ2-7; perhaps TRBD2 as D (5 bases). In germline, CDR1 is SGHRS, CDR2 YFSETQ. V was trimmed by 0 bases and J by 7 bases, leaving 17 bases between them. CDR3 length: 15 residues.